This T cell receptor (beta chain) emerged from a study of regulatory T cells in long-lasting Graves disease. General study results and limits: Accuracy was possibly reduced by small sample size. A greater number of public clonotypes (fewer than 3,000) was shared by persistent patients than by new patients (over 900). Persistent disease preferred TRBV28, TRBJ1-2 and TRBJ2-5; new disease, TRBV20-1 and TRBJ2-1.

With iRepertoire HTBI primers and Arm-PCR of CDR3 regions, TCR beta libraries were built. TCRdb processed the multiplex PCR reads anew with MiXCR; each CDR3 protein has one entry. The data contain hundreds of thousands of distinct CDR3 sequences, about 32% of them singletons. The sample holds a few counts of this clonotype. No antigen is known for it. The junction differs from germline at one of its ends, possibly a read error. Time point here: persistent/refractory GD, antithyroid drugs over 5 years with positive TRAb. Scientists built the TCR library using RNA that was extracted from PBMCs. CDR3 size: 10 residues. The V gene's germline CDR1 is GTSNPN and CDR2 SVGIG (reference sequence).

The sequence was collected from a female donor with Graves disease. The genes are TRBV30 and TRBJ1-1; D is undetermined. Sequences were derived from peripheral blood mononuclear cells (PBMCs), sampled when the disease was refractory, from a patient treated with antithyroid drugs. CDR3 residues: CAWGLADAFF. CDR3 DNA: TGTGCCTGGGGGCTCGCTGATGCTTTCTTT.